This T cell receptor (beta chain) is from a study of cytomegalovirus exposure and HLA in healthy donors. Using immunoSEQ multiplex PCR, the repertoire was profiled, and TCRdb retains in-frame clones only, with some absent. The sample comprises about 340,000 clones, 86% of which are singletons, and around 0.84% rests with the top ten. On this clone itself: Its matching antigen is unknown.

This CDR3 region has 16 residues. V lost 5 bases and J 5 bases, leaving 21 bases between the germline ends. The V gene's germline CDR1 is SEHNR and CDR2 FQNEAQ (reference sequence). Findings of the study overall: Diagnosis of cytomegalovirus status made by the classifier reportedly showed high specificity and sensitivity. The study labeled about 160 TCR beta chains cytomegalovirus-associated. Most TCR sequences were uncommon, yet certain public TCRs appeared in many donors.

This sequence originates from a woman under 30 in good health and CMV-seronegative. This rearrangement joins TRBV7-9 to TRBJ1-2; unclear D gene. The source material was PBMCs. The CDR3 loop is CASSGGSFLAGYGYTF. In DNA, the CDR3 is TGTGCCAGCAGCGGAGGATCATTCCTCGCGGGGTATGGCTACACCTTC.